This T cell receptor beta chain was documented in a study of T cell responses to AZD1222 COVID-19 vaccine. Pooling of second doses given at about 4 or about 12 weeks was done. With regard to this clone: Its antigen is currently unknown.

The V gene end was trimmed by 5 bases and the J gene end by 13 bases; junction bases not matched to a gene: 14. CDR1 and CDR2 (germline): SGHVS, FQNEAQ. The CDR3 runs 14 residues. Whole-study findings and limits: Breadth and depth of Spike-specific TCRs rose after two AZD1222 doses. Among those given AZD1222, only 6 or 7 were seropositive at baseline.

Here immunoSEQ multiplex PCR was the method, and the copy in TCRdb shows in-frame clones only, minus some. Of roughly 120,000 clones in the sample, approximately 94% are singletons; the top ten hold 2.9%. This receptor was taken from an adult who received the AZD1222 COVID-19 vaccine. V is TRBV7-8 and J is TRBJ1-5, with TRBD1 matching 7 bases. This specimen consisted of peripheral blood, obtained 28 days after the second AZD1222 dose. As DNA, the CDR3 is TGTGCCAGCAGCCTGACAGGGAGGCTTCGGGTACAGCATTTT. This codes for CASSLTGRLRVQHF.